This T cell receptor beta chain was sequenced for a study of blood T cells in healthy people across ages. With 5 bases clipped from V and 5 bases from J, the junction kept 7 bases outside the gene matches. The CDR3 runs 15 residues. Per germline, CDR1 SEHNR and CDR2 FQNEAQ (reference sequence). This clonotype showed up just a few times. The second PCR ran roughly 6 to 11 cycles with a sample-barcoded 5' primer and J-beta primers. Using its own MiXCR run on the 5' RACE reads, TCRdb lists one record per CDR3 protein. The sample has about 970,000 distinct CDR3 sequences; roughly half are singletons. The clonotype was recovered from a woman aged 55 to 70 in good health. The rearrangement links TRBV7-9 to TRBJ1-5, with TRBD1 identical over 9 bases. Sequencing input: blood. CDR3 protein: CASSPGQGLYQPQHF. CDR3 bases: TGTGCCAGCAGCCCGGGACAGGGCCTATATCAGCCCCAGCATTTT.